The 23 T cell receptor beta chains listed next were all sequenced from one sample in a study of CD8+ T cells in alopecia areata. As the sequencing template, cDNA was produced by extracting RNA and reverse transcribing it. Sequenced by immunoSEQ multiplex PCR; TCRdb stores in-frame clones only, minus some. The repertoire holds 220,000 or so clones, with around 62% as singletons. The specimen comprised CD4+ T cells sorted from blood, sampled at week 0. These receptors were taken from a human donor with alopecia areata.

This chain connects TRBV7-9 to TRBJ1-5; D gene uncertain. The V and J ends lost 5 bases and 0 bases respectively, with 8 bases between them. Germline-derived CDR1 and CDR2 are SEHNR and FQNEAQ (reference sequence). The CDR3 length is 14 residues. This CDR3 is CASSPGNSNQPQHF. The CDR3 coding sequence is TGTGCCAGCAGCCCGGGGAATAGCAATCAGCCCCAGCATTTT. Together with reference TRBV7-9 and TRBJ1-5, the CDR3 gives the full variable domain: DTGVSQNPRHKITKRGQNVTFRCDPISEHNRLYWYRQTLGQGPEFLTYFQNEAQLEKSRLLSDRFSAERPKGSFSTLEIQRTEQGDSAMYLCASSPGNSNQPQHFGDGTRLSIL.

The rearrangement links TRBV7-3 to TRBJ1-2, with D possibly matching TRBD1 (5 bases). Looked up from germline, CDR1 is SGHTA and CDR2 is FQGTGA. Between the trimmed V and J ends, which lost 5 bases and 7 bases, there was a span of 17 bases. The CDR3 is 14 amino acids. CDR3 DNA sequence: TGTGCCAGCAGCCCGGGACTTAAAGATAGTGGCTACACCTTC. Its translation: CASSPGLKDSGYTF.

The CDR3 DNA reads as TGTGCCACCAGCCGCGTAGCGGGACAAGAGACCCAGTACTTC. It codes for CATSRVAGQETQYF. The chain links TRBV15 to TRBJ2-5; TRBD2 aligns across 8 bases. Trimming removed 5 bases from V and 2 bases from J; junction bases left unmatched: 4. CDR1 is LNHNV, CDR2 YYDKDF, per germline (reference sequence). This CDR3 is 14 amino acids long.

This chain uses TRBV20-1 with TRBJ1-1; 7 bases fit TRBD1. CDR1 DFQATT and CDR2 SNEGSKA come from the germline V gene (reference sequence). CDR3 length: 11 residues. V lost 4 bases to trimming and J lost 10 bases; unmatched junction nucleotides: 6. CDR3 DNA: TGCAGTGCTACCGACAGGGTACGAGCTTTCTTT. It translates to CSATDRVRAFF.

V is TRBV5-4 and J is TRBJ2-1, with a weak D call TRBD1 (5 bases). Germline V lookup: CDR1 SGHNT, CDR2 YYREEE (reference sequence). The length of the CDR3 is 15 residues. Trimming shortened V by 6 bases and J by 2 bases, and 15 bases separated the two germline ends. The DNA for the CDR3 is TGTGCCAGCATGGGTGGCAGGACAACCTACAATGAGCAGTTCTTC. Amino acids: CASMGGRTTYNEQFF.

The rearrangement uses TRBV7-9 and TRBJ2-4; the match to TRBD2 covers 11 bases. Germline loops: CDR1 SEHNR, CDR2 FQNEAQ (reference sequence). Losses at the gene ends were 0 bases for V and 9 bases for J; bases not matched to a gene: 10. This CDR3 comprises 17 residues. The CDR3 bases are TGTGCCAGCAGCTTAGCTCTAGCGGGAGGCCAAGGGAGCATTCAGTACTTC. This sequence encodes CASSLALAGGQGSIQYF.

This rearrangement joins TRBV5-1 to TRBJ2-6; D is possibly TRBD1 or TRBD2 (6 bases each). With 0 bases removed from V and 2 bases from J, the gap between germline ends came to 18 bases. Germline V gene sequence: CDR1 SGHRS, CDR2 YFSETQ. The CDR3 extends over 19 amino acids. CDR3 residues: CASSLGRPGARAGANVLTF. The CDR3 coding sequence is TGCGCCAGCAGCTTGGGCCGCCCGGGGGCCAGGGCTGGGGCCAACGTCCTGACTTTC.

The chain links TRBV7-2 to TRBJ2-1, with 12 bases matching TRBD1. The CDR3 consists of 16 residues. The germline CDR1 and CDR2 sequences are SGHTA and FQGNSA. V trimming: 5 bases; J trimming: 8 bases; junction bases outside the gene matches: 10. The CDR3 sequence: CASSQGQGAGWDEQFF. The CDR3 coding sequence is TGTGCCAGCAGCCAGGGACAGGGGGCTGGTTGGGATGAGCAGTTCTTC.

V usage is TRBV30 and J usage is TRBJ2-5, with 9 bases that match TRBD1. Germline trimming cut 1 base from V and 6 bases from J; bases unmatched to any gene: 9. In germline, CDR1 is GTSNPN, CDR2 SVGIG (reference sequence). This CDR3 has 15 amino acids. The CDR3, as DNA: TGTGCCTGGAGTGCTTTGGGACAGGGTGTGAAGACCCAGTACTTC. It is translated as CAWSALGQGVKTQYF.

The chain couples TRBV6-5 to TRBJ2-3; D ambiguous. The CDR3 totals 14 residues. The germline V gene encodes CDR1 MNHEY and CDR2 SVGAGI. Trimming cost V 8 bases and J 4 bases, with 16 bases left between them. CDR3 sequence reads: CASHRSVFADTQYF. The CDR3 DNA sequence: TGTGCCAGCCACAGAAGCGTCTTCGCAGATACGCAGTATTTT.

The V gene is TRBV2, the J gene TRBJ1-6; 9 bases agree with TRBD1. The ends lost 10 bases at V and 10 bases at J; junction bases unmatched: 8. Germline lookup yields CDR1 SNHLY and CDR2 FYNNEI. The CDR3 covers 13 residues. CDR3 nucleotide sequence: TGTGCCACCAAGGGACAGGGAGAGTCACCCCTCCACTTT. Translated, it gives CATKGQGESPLHF.

The rearrangement uses TRBV7-3 and TRBJ2-3; D unresolved. Germline CDR1 SGHTA, CDR2 FQGTGA. V was clipped by 1 base and J by 2 bases, with 7 bases between them. The CDR3 is 14 residues long. CDR3 coding DNA: TGTGCCAGCAGCTTAAGTGGTTCCACAGATACGCAGTATTTT. It translates to CASSLSGSTDTQYF.

The chain couples TRBV7-9 to TRBJ1-2; possible D gene TRBD1, 5 bases. Germline V gene data show CDR1 as SEHNR and CDR2 as FQNEAQ (reference sequence). There are 14 residues in the CDR3. Trimming pared 5 bases from V and 7 bases from J, leaving 17 bases between. The CDR3 sequence: CASSPSGSQGGYTF. The CDR3 nucleotides are TGTGCCAGCAGCCCATCCGGGTCCCAGGGTGGCTACACCTTC. The full variable domain, in which reference TRBV7-9 and TRBJ1-2 provide the parts outside the CDR3, is DTGVSQNPRHKITKRGQNVTFRCDPISEHNRLYWYRQTLGQGPEFLTYFQNEAQLEKSRLLSDRFSAERPKGSFSTLEIQRTEQGDSAMYLCASSPSGSQGGYTFGSGTRLTVV.

V gene TRBV6-1 combines with J gene TRBJ1-1; D remains unclear. The ends were cut back, 8 bases at V and 5 bases at J, with 9 bases in the middle. CDR3 size: 11 residues. Germline CDR1 reads MNHNS; CDR2 reads SASEGT. CDR3 bases: TGTGCCAGCCGAGACACTACTGAAGCTTTCTTT. Residues: CASRDTTEAFF.

This chain joins TRBV5-1 and TRBJ1-2; no definite D call. Germline CDR1 and CDR2: SGHRS and YFSETQ. The ends were cut back, 4 bases at V and 4 bases at J, with 17 bases in the middle. The CDR3 totals 15 residues. CDR3 region: CASSSPDGLGYGYTF. CDR3 DNA sequence: TGCGCCAGCAGCAGCCCGGACGGTTTAGGCTATGGCTACACCTTC.

This rearrangement joins TRBV11-2 to TRBJ1-5, with unresolved D. Trimming stripped 0 bases from V and 0 bases from J, with 12 bases between. CDR3 length: 17 residues. CDR1 is SGHAT and CDR2 is FQNNGV in the germline V gene. The chain's CDR3 is CASSLENSAISNQPQHF. The CDR3 DNA is TGTGCCAGCAGCTTAGAAAACAGTGCGATTAGCAATCAGCCCCAGCATTTT. Looking up the rest from reference TRBV11-2 and TRBJ1-5 gives the full variable domain: EAGVAQSPRYKIIEKRQSVAFWCNPISGHATLYWYQQILGQGPKLLIQFQNNGVVDDSQLPKDRFSAERLKGVDSTLKIQPAKLEDSAVYLCASSLENSAISNQPQHFGDGTRLSIL.

This rearrangement joins TRBV4-2 to TRBJ2-5, with D possibly being TRBD1 (6 bases). CDR1 is LGHNA and CDR2 is YNFKEQ in the germline V gene. There are 13 residues in the CDR3. V was pared by 2 bases and J by 3 bases, with 7 bases between. As DNA, the CDR3 is TGTGCCAGCAGCCAACAGGGGAAAGAGACCCAGTACTTC. Amino acid sequence: CASSQQGKETQYF.

This clone was counted only a few times. The chain links TRBV30 to TRBJ1-2; D is ambiguous. Germline V CDR1 and CDR2: GTSNPN, SVGIG (reference sequence). Trimming shortened V by 2 bases and J by 6 bases, and 19 bases separated the two germline ends. This CDR3 is 15 amino acids long. As DNA, the CDR3 is TGTGCCTGGAGTACACCTAATGGGGTGTGGAATGGCTACACCTTC. It translates to CAWSTPNGVWNGYTF.

V gene TRBV6-1 combines with J gene TRBJ2-2; D gene uncertain. The germline gives CDR1 MNHNS, CDR2 SASEGT. The CDR3 runs to 12 residues. V lost 4 bases and J lost 4, with 4 bases in between. The CDR3 DNA reads TGTGCCAGCAGTGTTGGCACCGGGGAGCTGTTTTTT. Translated, it gives CASSVGTGELFF.

The chain employs TRBV19 and TRBJ1-5, with D possibly being TRBD1 (6 bases). There are 15 residues in the CDR3. The V gene's germline CDR1 is LNHDA and CDR2 SQIVND (reference sequence). Trimming removed 7 bases at V and 3 bases at J, with 16 bases between. The CDR3 nucleotides read TGTGCCAGTACCAAACCCAACAGGGACAATCAGCCCCAGCATTTT. Translating gives CASTKPNRDNQPQHF. Full variable domain (remainder filled in from reference TRBV19 and TRBJ1-5): DGGITQSPKYLFRKEGQNVTLSCEQNLNHDAMYWYRQDPGQGLRLIYYSQIVNDFQKGDIAEGYSVSREKKESFPLTVTSAQKNPTAFYLCASTKPNRDNQPQHFGDGTRLSIL.

This clone was counted between two and nine times. This rearrangement joins TRBV4-1 to TRBJ2-7; the match to TRBD2 covers 7 bases. This CDR3 has 15 amino acids. Germline V lookup: CDR1 MGHRA, CDR2 YSYEKL. V trimming: 3 bases; J trimming: 3 bases; junction bases outside the gene matches: 8. The CDR3 loop reads CASSHPSSGDYEQYF. In nucleotides, the CDR3 is TGCGCCAGCAGCCATCCTTCTAGCGGTGACTACGAGCAGTACTTC.

The sample holds one count of this clone. At one end, the junction sequence differs from germline, possibly due to a read error. The rearrangement links TRBV6-1 to TRBJ2-2; D is possibly TRBD1 or TRBD2 (5 bases each). Germline CDR1 and CDR2: MNHNS and SASEGT. The CDR3 covers 16 residues. CDR3 sequence reads: CAISESRAGSTGELFF. CDR3 in DNA: TGTGCCATCAGTGAGTCGAGGGCAGGGAGCACCGGGGAGCTGTTTTTT.

The chain recombines TRBV29-1 with TRBJ1-1; D unclear. CDR1 and CDR2 from the germline V gene are SQVTM and ANQGSEA. Trimming took 0 bases from V and 4 from J, leaving 12 bases between them. The CDR3 covers 14 residues. The CDR3 DNA is TGCAGCGTTGAAGATCGATGGGGTACCACTGAAGCTTTCTTT. Protein sequence: CSVEDRWGTTEAFF.